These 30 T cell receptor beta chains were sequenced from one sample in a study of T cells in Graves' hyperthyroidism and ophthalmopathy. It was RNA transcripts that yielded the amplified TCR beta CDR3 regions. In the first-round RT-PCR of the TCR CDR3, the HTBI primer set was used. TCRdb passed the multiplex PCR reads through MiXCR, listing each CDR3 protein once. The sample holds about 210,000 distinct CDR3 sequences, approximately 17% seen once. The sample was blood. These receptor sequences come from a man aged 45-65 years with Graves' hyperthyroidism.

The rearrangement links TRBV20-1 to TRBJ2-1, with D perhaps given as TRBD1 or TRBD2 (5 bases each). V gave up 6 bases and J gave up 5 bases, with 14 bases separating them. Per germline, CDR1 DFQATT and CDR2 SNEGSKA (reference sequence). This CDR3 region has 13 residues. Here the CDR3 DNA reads TGCAGTGCAGGAGGCCAGGGTAACAATGAGCAGTTCTTC. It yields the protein CSAGGQGNNEQFF.

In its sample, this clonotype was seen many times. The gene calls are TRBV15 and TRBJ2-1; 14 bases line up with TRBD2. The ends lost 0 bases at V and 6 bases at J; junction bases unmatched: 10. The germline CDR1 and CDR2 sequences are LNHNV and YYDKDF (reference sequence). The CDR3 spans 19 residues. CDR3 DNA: TGTGCCACCAGCAGAGATCCCGGGACTAGCGGGAGTCTGGTCAATGAGCAGTTCTTC. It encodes CATSRDPGTSGSLVNEQFF.

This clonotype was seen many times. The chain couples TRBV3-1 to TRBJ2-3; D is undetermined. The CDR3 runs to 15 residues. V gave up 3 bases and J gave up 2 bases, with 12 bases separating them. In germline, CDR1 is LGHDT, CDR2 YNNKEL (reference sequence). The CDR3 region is CASSQSASYTDTQYF. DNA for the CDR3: TGTGCCAGCAGCCAGAGCGCCAGCTACACAGATACGCAGTATTTT.

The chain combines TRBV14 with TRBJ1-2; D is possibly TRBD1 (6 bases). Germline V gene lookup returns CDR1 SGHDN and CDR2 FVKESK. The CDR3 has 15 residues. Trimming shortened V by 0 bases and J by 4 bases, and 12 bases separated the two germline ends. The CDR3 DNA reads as TGTGCCAGCAGCCAAGAGGTCAGGGGATTCTATGGCTACACCTTC. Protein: CASSQEVRGFYGYTF. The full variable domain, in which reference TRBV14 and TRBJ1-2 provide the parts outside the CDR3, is EAGVTQFPSHSVIEKGQTVTLRCDPISGHDNLYWYRRVMGKEIKFLLHFVKESKQDESGMPNNRFLAERTGGTYSTLKVQPAELEDSGVYFCASSQEVRGFYGYTFGSGTRLTVV.

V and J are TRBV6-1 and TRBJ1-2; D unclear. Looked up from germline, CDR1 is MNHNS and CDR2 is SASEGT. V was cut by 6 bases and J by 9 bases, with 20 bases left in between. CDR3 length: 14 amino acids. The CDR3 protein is CASRTQESVDRYTF. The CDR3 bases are TGTGCCAGCAGGACCCAAGAGTCCGTGGATCGCTACACCTTC.

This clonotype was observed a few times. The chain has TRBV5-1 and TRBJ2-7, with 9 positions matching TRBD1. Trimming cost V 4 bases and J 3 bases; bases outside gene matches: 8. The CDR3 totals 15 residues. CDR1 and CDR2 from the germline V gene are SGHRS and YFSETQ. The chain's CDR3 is CASSRGTGNLYEQYF. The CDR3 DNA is TGCGCCAGCAGCCGTGGGACAGGGAATCTCTACGAGCAGTACTTC.

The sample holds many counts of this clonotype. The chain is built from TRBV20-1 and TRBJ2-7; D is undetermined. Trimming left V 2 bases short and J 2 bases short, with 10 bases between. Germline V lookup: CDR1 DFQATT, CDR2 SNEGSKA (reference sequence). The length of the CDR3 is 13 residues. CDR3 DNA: TGCAGTGCTAGACCCTTATTAACCTACGAGCAGTACTTC. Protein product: CSARPLLTYEQYF.

CDR3 DNA: TGTGCCATCAGTGAGGGGTTAGTTGGCTACACCTTC. This encodes CAISEGLVGYTF. This sequence joins TRBV10-3 and TRBJ1-2; D is unclear. V lost 2 bases to trimming and J lost 7 bases, with 8 bases between them. CDR1 is ENHRY, CDR2 SYGVKD, per germline. The CDR3 runs 12 residues.

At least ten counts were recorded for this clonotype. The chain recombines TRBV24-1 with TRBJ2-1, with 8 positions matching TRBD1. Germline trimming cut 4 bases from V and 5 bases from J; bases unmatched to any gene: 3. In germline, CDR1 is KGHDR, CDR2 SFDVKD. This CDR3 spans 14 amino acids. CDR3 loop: CATSEWGQDNEQFF. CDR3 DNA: TGTGCCACCAGTGAGTGGGGACAGGACAATGAGCAGTTCTTC.

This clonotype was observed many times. The chain's CDR3 is CASRNRGTPYNEQFF. The CDR3 coding sequence is TGTGCCAGCAGGAACCGAGGGACACCCTACAATGAGCAGTTCTTC. The chain couples TRBV7-8 to TRBJ2-1, with D perhaps TRBD1 (6 bases). Per germline, CDR1 SGHVS and CDR2 FQNEAQ. The CDR3 loop spans 15 amino acids. Trimming removed 6 bases from V and 2 bases from J, with 14 bases in between.

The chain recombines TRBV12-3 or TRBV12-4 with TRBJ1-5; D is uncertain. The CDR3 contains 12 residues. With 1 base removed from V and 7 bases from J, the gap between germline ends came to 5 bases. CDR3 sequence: CASSLVSQPQHF. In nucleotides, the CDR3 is TGTGCCAGCAGTTTAGTTTCCCAGCCCCAGCATTTT.

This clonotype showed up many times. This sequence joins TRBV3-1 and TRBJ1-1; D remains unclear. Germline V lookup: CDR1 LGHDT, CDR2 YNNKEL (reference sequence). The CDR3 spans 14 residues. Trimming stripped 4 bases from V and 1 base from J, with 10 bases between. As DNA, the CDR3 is TGTGCCAGCAGCCCGTTTTCGGGGAACACTGAAGCTTTCTTT. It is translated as CASSPFSGNTEAFF.

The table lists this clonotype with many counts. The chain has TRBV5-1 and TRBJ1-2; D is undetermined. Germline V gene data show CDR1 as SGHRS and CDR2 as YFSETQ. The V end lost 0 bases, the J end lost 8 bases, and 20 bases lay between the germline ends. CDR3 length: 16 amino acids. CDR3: CASSLGATRRRRGYTF. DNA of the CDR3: TGCGCCAGCAGCTTGGGGGCCACCCGAAGGCGGAGAGGCTACACCTTC. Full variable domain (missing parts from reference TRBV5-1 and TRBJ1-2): KAGVTQTPRYLIKTRGQQVTLSCSPISGHRSVSWYQQTPGQGLQFLFEYFSETQRNKGNFPGRFSGRQFSNSRSEMNVSTLELGDSALYLCASSLGATRRRRGYTFGSGTRLTVV.

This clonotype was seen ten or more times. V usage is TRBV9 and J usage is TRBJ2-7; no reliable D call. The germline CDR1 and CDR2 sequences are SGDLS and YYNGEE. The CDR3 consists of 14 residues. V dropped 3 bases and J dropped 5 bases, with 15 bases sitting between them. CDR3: CASSAHPPRNEQYF. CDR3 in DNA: TGTGCCAGCAGCGCCCATCCCCCTAGAAACGAGCAGTACTTC.

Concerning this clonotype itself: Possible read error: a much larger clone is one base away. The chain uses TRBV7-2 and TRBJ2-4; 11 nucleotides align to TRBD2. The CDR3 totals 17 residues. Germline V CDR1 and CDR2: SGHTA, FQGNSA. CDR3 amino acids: CASSARLAGLAKNIQHF. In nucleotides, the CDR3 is TGTGCCAGCAGCGCGAGACTAGCGGGATTAGCCAAAAACATTCAGCACTTC.

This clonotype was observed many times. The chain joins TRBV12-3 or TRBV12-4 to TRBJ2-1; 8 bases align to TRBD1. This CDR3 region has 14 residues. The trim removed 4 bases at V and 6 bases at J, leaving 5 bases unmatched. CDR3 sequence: CASSSETGVNEQFF. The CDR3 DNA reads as TGTGCCAGCAGTTCCGAGACAGGGGTCAATGAGCAGTTCTTC.

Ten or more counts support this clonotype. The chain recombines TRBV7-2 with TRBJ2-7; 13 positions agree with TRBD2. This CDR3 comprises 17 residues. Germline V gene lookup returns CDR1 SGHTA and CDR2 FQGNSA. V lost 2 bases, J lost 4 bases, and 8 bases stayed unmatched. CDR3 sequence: CASSLTSGRASFYEQYF. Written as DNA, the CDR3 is TGTGCCAGCAGCTTAACTAGCGGGAGGGCCTCTTTTTACGAGCAGTACTTC.

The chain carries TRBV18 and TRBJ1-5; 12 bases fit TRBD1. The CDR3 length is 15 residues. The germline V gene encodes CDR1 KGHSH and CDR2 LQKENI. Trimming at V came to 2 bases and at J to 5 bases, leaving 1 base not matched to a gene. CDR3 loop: CASSPGTGGHQPQHF. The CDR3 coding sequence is TGTGCCAGCTCACCAGGGACAGGGGGCCATCAGCCCCAGCATTTT.

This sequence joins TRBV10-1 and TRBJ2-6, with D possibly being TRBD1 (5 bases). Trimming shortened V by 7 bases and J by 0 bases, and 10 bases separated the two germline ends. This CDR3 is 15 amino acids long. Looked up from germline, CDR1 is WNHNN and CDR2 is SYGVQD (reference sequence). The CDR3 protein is CASITGPSGANVLTF. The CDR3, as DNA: TGCGCCAGCATCACAGGCCCCTCTGGGGCCAACGTCCTGACTTTC.

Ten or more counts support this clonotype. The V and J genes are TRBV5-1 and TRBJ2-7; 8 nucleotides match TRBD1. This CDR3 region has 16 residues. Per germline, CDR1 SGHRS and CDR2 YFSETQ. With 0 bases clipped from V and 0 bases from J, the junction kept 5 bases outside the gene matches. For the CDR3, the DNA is TGCGCCAGCAGCTTGGGGGACAGGCTCCCCTCCTACGAGCAGTACTTC. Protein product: CASSLGDRLPSYEQYF.

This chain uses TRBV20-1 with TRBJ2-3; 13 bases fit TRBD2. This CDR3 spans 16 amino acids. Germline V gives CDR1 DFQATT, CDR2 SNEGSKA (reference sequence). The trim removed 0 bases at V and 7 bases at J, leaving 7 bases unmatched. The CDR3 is CSARDTGLAGVNTQYF. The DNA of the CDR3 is TGCAGTGCTAGAGATACCGGACTAGCGGGAGTTAATACGCAGTATTTT.

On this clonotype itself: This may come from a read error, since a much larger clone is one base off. CDR3: CASSSGAVSYEQYF. CDR3 DNA: TGTGCCAGCTCATCGGGAGCGGTCTCCTACGAGCAGTACTTC. The chain recombines TRBV18 with TRBJ2-7; weak D call: TRBD2 (6 bases). Between the trimmed V and J ends, which lost 5 bases and 0 bases, there was a span of 11 bases. Germline assignment: CDR1 KGHSH and CDR2 LQKENI. The CDR3 contains 14 residues.

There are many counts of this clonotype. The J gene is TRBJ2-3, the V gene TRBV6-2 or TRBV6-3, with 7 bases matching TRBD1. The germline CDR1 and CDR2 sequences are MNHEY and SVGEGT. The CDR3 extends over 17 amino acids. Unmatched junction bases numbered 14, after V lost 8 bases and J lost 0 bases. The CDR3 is CASAPSGTDFSTDTQYF. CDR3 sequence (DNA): TGTGCCAGCGCACCTTCCGGGACAGATTTTAGCACAGATACGCAGTATTTT.

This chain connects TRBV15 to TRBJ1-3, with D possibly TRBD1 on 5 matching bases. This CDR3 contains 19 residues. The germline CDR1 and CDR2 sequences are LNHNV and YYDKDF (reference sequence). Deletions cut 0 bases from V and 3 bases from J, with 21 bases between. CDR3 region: CATSRDTPWTLGLGNTIYF. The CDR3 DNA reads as TGTGCCACCAGCAGAGATACCCCGTGGACACTCGGGCTTGGAAACACCATATATTTT.

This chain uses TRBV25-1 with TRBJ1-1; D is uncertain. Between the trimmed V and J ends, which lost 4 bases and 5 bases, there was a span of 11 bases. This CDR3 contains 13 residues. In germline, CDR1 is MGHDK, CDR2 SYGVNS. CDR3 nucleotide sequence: TGTGCCAGCAGTGTTGCGCTGGGGACTGAAGCTTTCTTT. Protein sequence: CASSVALGTEAFF.

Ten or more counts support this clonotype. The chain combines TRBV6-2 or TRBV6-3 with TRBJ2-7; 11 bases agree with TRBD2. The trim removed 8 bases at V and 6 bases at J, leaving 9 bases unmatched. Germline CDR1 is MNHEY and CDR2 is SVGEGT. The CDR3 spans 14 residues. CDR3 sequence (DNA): TGTGCCAGCGGATCTAGCGGGGGGACCCTCGAGCAGTACTTC. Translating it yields CASGSSGGTLEQYF.

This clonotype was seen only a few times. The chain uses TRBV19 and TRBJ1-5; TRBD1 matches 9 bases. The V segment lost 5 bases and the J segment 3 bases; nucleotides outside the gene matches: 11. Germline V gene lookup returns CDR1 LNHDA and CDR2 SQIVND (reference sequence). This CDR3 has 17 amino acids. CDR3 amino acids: CASSVLYGTGNNQPQHF. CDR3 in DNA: TGTGCCAGTAGTGTCCTATATGGGACAGGGAACAATCAGCCCCAGCATTTT.

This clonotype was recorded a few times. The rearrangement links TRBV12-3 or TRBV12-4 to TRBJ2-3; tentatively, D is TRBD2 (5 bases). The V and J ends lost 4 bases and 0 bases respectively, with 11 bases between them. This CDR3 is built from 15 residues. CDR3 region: CASSSLAPSTDTQYF. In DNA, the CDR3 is TGTGCCAGCAGTTCCTTAGCGCCTAGCACAGATACGCAGTATTTT.

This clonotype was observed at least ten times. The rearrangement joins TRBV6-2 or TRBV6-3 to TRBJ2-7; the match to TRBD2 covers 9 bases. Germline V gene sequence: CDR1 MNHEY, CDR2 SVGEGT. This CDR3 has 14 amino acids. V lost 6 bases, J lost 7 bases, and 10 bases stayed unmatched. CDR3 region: CASRLIAGAREQYF. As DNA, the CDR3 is TGTGCCAGCAGACTGATAGCGGGAGCAAGGGAGCAGTACTTC.

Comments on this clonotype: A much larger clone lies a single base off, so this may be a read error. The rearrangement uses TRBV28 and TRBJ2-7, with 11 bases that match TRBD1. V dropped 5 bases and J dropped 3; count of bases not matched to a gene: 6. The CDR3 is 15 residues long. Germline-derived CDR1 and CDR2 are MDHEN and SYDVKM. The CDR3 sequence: CASSTGTGGHYEQYF. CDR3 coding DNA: TGTGCCAGCAGTACCGGGACAGGGGGTCACTACGAGCAGTACTTC.